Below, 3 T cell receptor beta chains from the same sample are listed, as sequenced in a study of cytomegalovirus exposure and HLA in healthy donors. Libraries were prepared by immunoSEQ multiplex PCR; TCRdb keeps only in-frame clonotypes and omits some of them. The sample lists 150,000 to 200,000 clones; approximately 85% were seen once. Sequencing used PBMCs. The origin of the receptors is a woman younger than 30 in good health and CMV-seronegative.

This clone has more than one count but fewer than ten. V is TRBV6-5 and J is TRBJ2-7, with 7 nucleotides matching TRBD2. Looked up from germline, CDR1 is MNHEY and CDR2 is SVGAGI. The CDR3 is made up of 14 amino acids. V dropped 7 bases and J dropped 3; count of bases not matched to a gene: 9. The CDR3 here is CASTSREGIYEQYF. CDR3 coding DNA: TGTGCCAGCACCTCCAGGGAGGGGATCTACGAGCAGTACTTC.

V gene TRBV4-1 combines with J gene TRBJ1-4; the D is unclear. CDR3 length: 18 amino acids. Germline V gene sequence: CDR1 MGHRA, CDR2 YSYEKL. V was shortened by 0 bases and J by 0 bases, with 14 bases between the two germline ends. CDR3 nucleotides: TGCGCCAGCAGCCAAGAATACCCAGGCTATGCAACTAATGAAAAACTGTTTTTT. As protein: CASSQEYPGYATNEKLFF.

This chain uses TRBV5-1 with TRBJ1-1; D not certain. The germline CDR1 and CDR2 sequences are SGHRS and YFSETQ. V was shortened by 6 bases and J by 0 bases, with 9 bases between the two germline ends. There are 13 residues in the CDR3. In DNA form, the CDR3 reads TGCGCCAGCACGGGGAACATGAACACTGAAGCTTTCTTT. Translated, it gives CASTGNMNTEAFF.